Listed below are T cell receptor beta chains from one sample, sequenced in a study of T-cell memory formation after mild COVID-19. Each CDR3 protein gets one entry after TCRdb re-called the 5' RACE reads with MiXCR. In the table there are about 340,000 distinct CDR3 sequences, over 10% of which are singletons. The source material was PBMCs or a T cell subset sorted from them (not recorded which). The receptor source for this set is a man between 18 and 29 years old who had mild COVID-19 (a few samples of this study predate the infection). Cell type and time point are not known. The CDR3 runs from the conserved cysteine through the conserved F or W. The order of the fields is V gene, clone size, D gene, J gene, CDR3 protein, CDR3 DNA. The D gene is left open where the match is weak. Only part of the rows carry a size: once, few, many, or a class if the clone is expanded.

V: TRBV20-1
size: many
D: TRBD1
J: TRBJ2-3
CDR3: CSGAKGARTDTQYF
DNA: TGCAGTGGGGCCAAGGGGGCGCGCACAGATACGCAGTATTTT

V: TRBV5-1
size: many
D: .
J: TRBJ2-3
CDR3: CASKAWDTRTDTQYF
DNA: TGCGCCAGCAAAGCCTGGGACACCCGCACAGATACGCAGTATTTT

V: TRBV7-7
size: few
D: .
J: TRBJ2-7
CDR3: CASSPDGRFYEQYF
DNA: TGTGCCAGCAGCCCGGACGGAAGGTTTTACGAGCAGTACTTC

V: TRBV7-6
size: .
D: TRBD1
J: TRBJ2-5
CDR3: CASSPRAGTGGWETQYF
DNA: TGTGCCAGCAGCCCCCGGGCCGGGACAGGGGGCTGGGAGACCCAGTACTTC

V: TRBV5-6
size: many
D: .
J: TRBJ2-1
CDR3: CASSLRRSPRYEQFF
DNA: TGTGCCAGCAGCTTGAGAAGGTCCCCTCGGTATGAGCAGTTCTTC

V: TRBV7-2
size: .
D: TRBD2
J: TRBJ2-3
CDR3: CASSPTSGGIADTQYF
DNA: TGTGCCAGCAGCCCAACCAGCGGGGGCATCGCAGATACGCAGTATTTT

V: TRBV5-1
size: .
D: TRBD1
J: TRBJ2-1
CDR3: CASSSRTGDRYNEQFF
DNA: TGCGCCAGCAGCTCCAGAACAGGGGACCGCTACAATGAGCAGTTCTTC

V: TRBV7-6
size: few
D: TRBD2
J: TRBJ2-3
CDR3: CASRTKLAGGSDTQYF
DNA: TGTGCCAGCAGAACTAAACTAGCGGGGGGATCAGATACGCAGTATTTT

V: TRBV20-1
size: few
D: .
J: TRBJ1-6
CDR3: CSARDVARGNSPLHF
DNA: TGCAGTGCTAGAGATGTTGCCAGAGGTAATTCACCCCTCCACTTT

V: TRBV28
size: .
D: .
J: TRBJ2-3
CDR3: CASSQGKLPTDTQYF
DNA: TGTGCCAGCAGTCAAGGGAAACTACCGACAGATACGCAGTATTTT

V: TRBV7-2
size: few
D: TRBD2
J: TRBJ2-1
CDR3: CADRLAGGNEQFF
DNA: TGTGCCGACCGACTAGCGGGGGGTAATGAGCAGTTCTTC

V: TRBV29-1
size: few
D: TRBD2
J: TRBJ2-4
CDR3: CSVAPGGRNIQYF
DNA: TGCAGCGTTGCGCCCGGGGGGAGAAACATTCAGTACTTC

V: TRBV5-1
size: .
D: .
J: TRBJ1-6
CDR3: CASSSKGGAWVLHF
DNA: TGCGCCAGCAGCTCTAAAGGCGGGGCGTGGGTCCTCCACTTT

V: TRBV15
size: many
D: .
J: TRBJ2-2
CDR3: CATSLDLGGGELFF
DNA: TGTGCCACCAGCCTAGATCTGGGGGGCGGGGAGCTGTTTTTT

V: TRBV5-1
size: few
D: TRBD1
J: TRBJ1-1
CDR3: CASSLGGTGNTEAFF
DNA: TGCGCCAGCAGCTTGGGGGGGACAGGAAACACTGAAGCTTTCTTT

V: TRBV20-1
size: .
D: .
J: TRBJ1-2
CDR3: CSANGVEYGYTF
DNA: TGCAGTGCTAACGGGGTTGAATATGGCTACACCTTC

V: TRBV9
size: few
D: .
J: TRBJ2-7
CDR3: CASSAPANPYEQYF
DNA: TGTGCCAGCAGCGCCCCGGCTAACCCCTACGAGCAGTACTTC

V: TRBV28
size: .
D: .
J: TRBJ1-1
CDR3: CASSLWGFGTEAFF
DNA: TGTGCCAGCAGTTTATGGGGGTTTGGGACTGAAGCTTTCTTT

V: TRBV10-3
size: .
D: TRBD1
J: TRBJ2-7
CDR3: CAISELDRGHEQYF
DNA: TGTGCCATCAGTGAGTTGGACAGGGGGCACGAGCAGTACTTC

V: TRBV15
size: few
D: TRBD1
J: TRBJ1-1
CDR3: CATRQGRGTEAFF
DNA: TGTGCCACAAGACAGGGTCGGGGTACTGAAGCTTTCTTT

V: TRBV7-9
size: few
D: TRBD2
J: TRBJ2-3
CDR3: CASSPSRLAGGRRDTQYF
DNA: TGTGCCAGCAGCCCTAGTAGACTAGCGGGGGGGCGTAGAGATACGCAGTATTTT

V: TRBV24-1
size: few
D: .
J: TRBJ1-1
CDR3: CATQFRVNTEAFF
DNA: TGTGCCACTCAGTTCAGAGTGAACACTGAAGCTTTCTTT

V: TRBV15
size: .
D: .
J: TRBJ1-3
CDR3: CATSRVPTGTIYF
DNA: TGTGCCACCAGCAGAGTACCGACCGGCACCATATATTTT

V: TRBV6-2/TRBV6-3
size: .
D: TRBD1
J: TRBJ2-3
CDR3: CASSQQGMADTQYF
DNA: TGTGCCAGCAGTCAACAGGGGATGGCAGATACGCAGTATTTT

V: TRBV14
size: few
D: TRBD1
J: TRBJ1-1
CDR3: CASSPLDRDQREAFF
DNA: TGTGCCAGCAGCCCCCTGGACAGGGACCAACGGGAGGCTTTCTTT

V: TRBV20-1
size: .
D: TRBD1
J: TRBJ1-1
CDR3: CSAREGQQNTEAFF
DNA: TGCAGTGCTAGGGAGGGACAGCAGAACACTGAAGCTTTCTTT

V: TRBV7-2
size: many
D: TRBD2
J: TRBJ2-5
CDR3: CASSPGTSGALRETQYF
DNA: TGTGCCAGCAGCCCCGGGACTAGCGGGGCCCTTCGCGAGACCCAGTACTTC

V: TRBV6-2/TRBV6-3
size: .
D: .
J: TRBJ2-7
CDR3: CASSPQRLGWTYEQYF
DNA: TGTGCCAGCAGTCCCCAGAGGCTTGGGTGGACCTACGAGCAGTACTTC

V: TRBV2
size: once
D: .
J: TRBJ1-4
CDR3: CASRFNEKLFF
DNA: TGTGCCAGCCGGTTCAACGAAAAACTGTTTTTT

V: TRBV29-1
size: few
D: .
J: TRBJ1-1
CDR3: CSGHQGSWTEAFF
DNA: TGCAGCGGTCATCAGGGGTCCTGGACTGAAGCTTTCTTT

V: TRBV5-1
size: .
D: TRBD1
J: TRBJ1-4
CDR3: CASSFGVLPGQGGNEKLFF
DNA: TGCGCCAGCAGCTTCGGCGTGCTCCCGGGACAGGGTGGAAATGAAAAACTGTTTTTT

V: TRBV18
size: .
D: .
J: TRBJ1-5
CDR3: CASSLLQGGNQPQHF
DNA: TGTGCCAGCTCCCTGCTGCAGGGAGGAAATCAGCCCCAGCATTTT

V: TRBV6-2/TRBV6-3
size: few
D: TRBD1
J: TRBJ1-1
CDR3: CASGQGPWTEAFF
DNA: TGTGCCAGCGGACAGGGGCCGTGGACTGAAGCTTTCTTT

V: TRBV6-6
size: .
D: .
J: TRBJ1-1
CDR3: CASSYPNTEAFF
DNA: TGTGCCAGCAGTTACCCCAACACTGAAGCTTTCTTT

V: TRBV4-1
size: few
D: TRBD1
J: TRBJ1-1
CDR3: CASSHRQGSNTEAFF
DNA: TGCGCCAGCAGCCACCGACAGGGTTCGAACACTGAAGCTTTCTTT

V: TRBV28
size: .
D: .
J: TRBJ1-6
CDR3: CASSDSRWNNSPLHF
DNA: TGTGCCAGCAGTGATTCTAGATGGAATAATTCACCCCTCCACTTT

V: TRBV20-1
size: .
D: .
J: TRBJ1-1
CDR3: CSALEVAVLEAFF
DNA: TGCAGTGCCCTCGAGGTGGCCGTCCTCGAAGCTTTCTTT

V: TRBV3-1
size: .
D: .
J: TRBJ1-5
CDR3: CASSQLDQPQHF
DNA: TGTGCCAGCAGCCAATTGGACCAGCCCCAGCATTTT

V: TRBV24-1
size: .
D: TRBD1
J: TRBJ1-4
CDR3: CATSEGTGVEKLFF
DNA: TGTGCCACCAGTGAGGGTACAGGGGTTGAAAAACTGTTTTTT

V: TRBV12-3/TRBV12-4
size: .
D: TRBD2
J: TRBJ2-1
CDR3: CASSFRGGGEQFF
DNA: TGTGCCAGCAGTTTCCGCGGGGGAGGTGAGCAGTTCTTC

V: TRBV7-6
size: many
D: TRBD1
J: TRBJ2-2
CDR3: CASSQRDRANTGELFF
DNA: TGTGCCAGCAGCCAGCGGGACAGGGCGAACACCGGGGAGCTGTTTTTT

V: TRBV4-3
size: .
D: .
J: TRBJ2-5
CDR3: CASSGDRNQETQYF
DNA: TGCGCCAGCAGCGGTGACAGAAACCAAGAGACCCAGTACTTC

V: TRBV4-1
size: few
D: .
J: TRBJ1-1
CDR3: CASSQAVGEAFF
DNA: TGCGCCAGCAGCCAGGCCGTGGGTGAAGCTTTCTTT

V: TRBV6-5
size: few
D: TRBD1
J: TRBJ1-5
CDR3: CASSHNRGQPQHF
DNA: TGTGCCAGCAGTCACAACAGGGGACAGCCCCAGCATTTT

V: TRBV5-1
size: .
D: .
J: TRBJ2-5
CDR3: CASSLFSLSEETQYF
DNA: TGCGCCAGCAGCTTGTTCTCGTTATCCGAGGAGACCCAGTACTTC

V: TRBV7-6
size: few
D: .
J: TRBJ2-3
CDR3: CASSLVPHDRSGTDTQYF
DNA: TGTGCCAGCAGCTTAGTTCCCCATGACAGATCCGGGACAGATACGCAGTATTTT

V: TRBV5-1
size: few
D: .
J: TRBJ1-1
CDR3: CASSQIVSRGSTEAFF
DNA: TGCGCCAGCAGTCAGATTGTAAGCAGGGGAAGCACTGAAGCTTTCTTT

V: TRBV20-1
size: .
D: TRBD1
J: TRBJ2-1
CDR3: CSAKVGTGGREQFF
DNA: TGCAGTGCTAAGGTTGGGACAGGGGGGCGTGAGCAGTTCTTC

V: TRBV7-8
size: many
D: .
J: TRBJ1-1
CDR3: CASSLAGRANTEAFF
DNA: TGTGCCAGCAGCTTAGCGGGCAGGGCGAACACTGAAGCTTTCTTT

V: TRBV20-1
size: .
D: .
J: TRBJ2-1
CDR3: CSAPVWVSSYNEQFF
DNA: TGCAGTGCCCCGGTATGGGTAAGCTCCTACAATGAGCAGTTCTTC

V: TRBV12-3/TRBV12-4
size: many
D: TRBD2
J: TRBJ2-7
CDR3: CASSNSHRDYSYEQYF
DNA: TGTGCCAGCAGCAACTCCCACCGGGACTACTCCTACGAGCAGTACTTC

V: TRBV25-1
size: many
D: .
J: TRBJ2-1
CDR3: CASSDLDSRQGGYNEQFF
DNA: TGTGCCAGCAGTGATCTGGACAGCCGCCAGGGCGGCTACAATGAGCAGTTCTTC

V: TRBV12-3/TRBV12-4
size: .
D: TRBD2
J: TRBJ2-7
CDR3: CASSTTSGSSYEQYF
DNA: TGTGCCAGCAGCACTACTAGCGGTAGCTCCTACGAGCAGTACTTC

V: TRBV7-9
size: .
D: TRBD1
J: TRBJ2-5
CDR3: CASSREAGGSPRQETQYF
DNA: TGTGCCAGCAGCCGTGAGGCAGGGGGTTCACCTCGTCAAGAGACCCAGTACTTC

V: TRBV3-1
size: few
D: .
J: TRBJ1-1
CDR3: CASSQGGVAEAFF
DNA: TGTGCCAGCAGCCAGGGCGGGGTCGCTGAAGCTTTCTTT

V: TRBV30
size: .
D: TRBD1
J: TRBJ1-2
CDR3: CAWSRQGYGYTF
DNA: TGTGCCTGGAGTAGACAGGGCTATGGCTACACCTTC